Listed below are T cell receptor beta chains from one sample, sequenced in a study of B cell selection in AIRE deficiency. Profiling relied on immunoSEQ multiplex PCR, and the TCRdb table lists in-frame clones only, not all of them. The sample lists tens of thousands of clones; around 97% were seen once. The specimen was conventional CD4+ T cells sorted from PBMCs. The receptor set was obtained from a human donor with AIRE deficiency. Both conserved end residues are part of each CDR3.

j_call v_call cdr3_aa
TRBJ1-5 TRBV28 CASSKFGNQPQHF
TRBJ2-1 TRBV29-1 CSVAPLGRGPSKPGLEQFF
TRBJ1-5 TRBV7-8 CASSFYQGVGSNQPQHF
TRBJ1-1 TRBV19 CASSHRVLNTEAFF
TRBJ1-3 TRBV7-8 CASSSGHPGNTIYF
TRBJ1-1 TRBV28 CASSLRYREAFF
TRBJ2-1 TRBV14 CASSSRTSGFVHNEQFF
TRBJ2-1 TRBV11-3 CASSPQARSYNEQFF
TRBJ2-3 TRBV4-2 CASSQEGGTDTQYF
TRBJ2-7 TRBV11-3 CASSSGGGAYEQYF
TRBJ1-2 TRBV15 CATSRSMTANYGYTF
TRBJ1-2 TRBV5-1 CASSTPIGDGYTF
TRBJ1-1 TRBV28 CASITGRLGTEAFF
TRBJ2-7 TRBV15 CATARGQDSYEQYF
TRBJ1-1 TRBV7-3 CASSLTRQGRAFF
TRBJ2-5 TRBV6-1 CASSVGGQGETQYF
TRBJ1-4 TRBV5-1 CASSFNSHNEKLFF